Listed here are 16 T cell receptor beta chains from one sample, sequenced in a study of blood T cell repertoires in COVID-19. Some clones are missing from TCRdb's copy, which holds only in-frame ones; the method was immunoSEQ multiplex PCR. The sample shows 52,000 or so clones, about nine tenths of them seen only once. The sample taken for sequencing was peripheral blood. The receptors shown here come from a woman aged 70 to 79 with active COVID-19.

V gene TRBV14 combines with J gene TRBJ2-7; 14 nucleotides align to TRBD2. V dropped 0 bases and J dropped 6; count of bases not matched to a gene: 10. This CDR3 contains 18 residues. Germline CDR1 is SGHDN and CDR2 is FVKESK. The chain's CDR3 is CASSQDPGPGLAGVEQYF. The CDR3 DNA reads TGTGCCAGCAGCCAAGATCCAGGGCCGGGACTAGCGGGAGTCGAGCAGTACTTC. Combining the CDR3 with reference TRBV14 and TRBJ2-7 gives the whole variable domain EAGVTQFPSHSVIEKGQTVTLRCDPISGHDNLYWYRRVMGKEIKFLLHFVKESKQDESGMPNNRFLAERTGGTYSTLKVQPAELEDSGVYFCASSQDPGPGLAGVEQYFGPGTRLTVT.

The rearrangement joins TRBV28 to TRBJ2-7, with 8 bases that match TRBD2. There are 14 residues in the CDR3. Germline assignment: CDR1 MDHEN and CDR2 SYDVKM. The ends lost 6 bases at V and 1 base at J; junction bases unmatched: 5. The CDR3 region is CASRNSGISYEQYF. CDR3 in DNA: TGTGCCAGCAGGAATAGCGGGATTTCCTACGAGCAGTACTTC.

The J gene is TRBJ2-3, the V gene TRBV12-3 or TRBV12-4, with TRBD2 as a possible D gene (5 bases). This CDR3 is built from 12 residues. The V end lost 6 bases, the J end lost 4 bases, and 8 bases lay between the germline ends. The chain's CDR3 is CASREVADTQYF. In DNA form, the CDR3 reads TGTGCCAGCAGGGAGGTTGCAGATACGCAGTATTTT.

This chain joins TRBV7-3 and TRBJ2-1, with D unresolved. This CDR3 is 14 amino acids long. Germline CDR1 SGHTA, CDR2 FQGTGA. The V end lost 8 bases, the J end lost 8 bases, and 19 bases lay between the germline ends. CDR3 sequence (DNA): TGTGCCAGCTCGATCCTCGGCGGTGACGATGAGCAGTTCTTC. This encodes CASSILGGDDEQFF.

This clone was picked up a small number of times. The chain links TRBV15 to TRBJ2-7; the D gene is possibly TRBD2 (5 bases). The CDR3 extends over 16 amino acids. With 0 bases removed from V and 3 bases from J, the gap between germline ends came to 15 bases. The V gene's germline CDR1 is LNHNV and CDR2 YYDKDF (reference sequence). CDR3 amino acids: CATSRDNTGFSYEQYF. DNA of the CDR3: TGTGCCACCAGCAGAGATAATACGGGGTTCAGCTACGAGCAGTACTTC.

The chain uses TRBV5-5 and TRBJ2-2; possibly TRBD1 for D (5 bases). The germline CDR1 and CDR2 sequences are SGHKS and YYEKEE (reference sequence). The CDR3 has 16 residues. V was trimmed by 0 bases and J by 5 bases, leaving 14 bases between them. Written as DNA, the CDR3 is TGTGCCAGCAGCTTGGTGGGGCCCCGTCGGACCGGGGAGCTGTTTTTT. Protein product: CASSLVGPRRTGELFF.

The rearrangement joins TRBV5-1 to TRBJ2-5; D gene unclear. The V and J ends lost 2 bases and 7 bases respectively, with 12 bases between them. Germline V gene data show CDR1 as SGHRS and CDR2 as YFSETQ. The CDR3 length is 13 residues. CDR3 sequence: CASSLDPGGTQYF. CDR3 in DNA: TGCGCCAGCAGCTTAGACCCCGGCGGGACCCAGTACTTC. Full variable domain (rest looked up from reference TRBV5-1 and TRBJ2-5): KAGVTQTPRYLIKTRGQQVTLSCSPISGHRSVSWYQQTPGQGLQFLFEYFSETQRNKGNFPGRFSGRQFSNSRSEMNVSTLELGDSALYLCASSLDPGGTQYFGPGTRLLVL.

The rearrangement joins TRBV15 to TRBJ2-7, with a possible D match to TRBD2 (5 bases). The germline CDR1 and CDR2 sequences are LNHNV and YYDKDF (reference sequence). V gave up 0 bases and J gave up 6 bases, with 15 bases separating them. The CDR3 is 15 amino acids. The CDR3 nucleotides read TGTGCCACCAGCAGAGATCGGGGTAGCCTGGGCGAGCAGTACTTC. Protein sequence: CATSRDRGSLGEQYF. Using reference TRBV15 and TRBJ2-7 for the parts outside the CDR3, the full variable domain is DAMVIQNPRYQVTQFGKPVTLSCSQTLNHNVMYWYQQKSSQAPKLLFHYYDKDFNNEADTPDNFQSRRPNTSFCFLDIRSPGLGDTAMYLCATSRDRGSLGEQYFGPGTRLTVT.

V gene TRBV12-5 combines with J gene TRBJ2-3; tentatively, D is TRBD2 (5 bases). The CDR3 covers 13 residues. Germline CDR1 LGHNT, CDR2 FRNRAP. With 3 bases removed from V and 6 bases from J, the gap between germline ends came to 10 bases. The DNA for the CDR3 is TGTGCTAGTGGTTTCCTGGGAGTCGATACGCAGTATTTT. This encodes CASGFLGVDTQYF. The full variable domain, with the rest looked up from reference TRBV12-5 and TRBJ2-3, is DARVTQTPRHKVTEMGQEVTMRCQPILGHNTVFWYRQTMMQGLELLAYFRNRAPLDDSGMPKDRFSAEMPDATLATLKIQPSEPRDSAVYFCASGFLGVDTQYFGPGTRLTVL.

This rearrangement joins TRBV28 to TRBJ1-3; 8 bases align to TRBD1. This CDR3 contains 13 residues. Germline V gene sequence: CDR1 MDHEN, CDR2 SYDVKM. The ends lost 5 bases at V and 8 bases at J; junction bases unmatched: 5. The DNA for the CDR3 is TGTGCCAGCAGTACCGGACAGGGACACACCATATATTTT. Translation: CASSTGQGHTIYF.

The genes are TRBV25-1 and TRBJ1-3; D gene ambiguous. From germline, CDR1 is MGHDK and CDR2 SYGVNS. CDR3 length equals 15 residues. V gave up 4 bases and J gave up 4 bases, with 14 bases separating them. The CDR3 DNA reads TGTGCCAGCAGTGCCCATGGCAGTGTGGGAAACACCATATATTTT. Its protein is CASSAHGSVGNTIYF.

This clone occurred a few times. The chain couples TRBV7-2 to TRBJ2-2, with D unresolved. Germline CDR1 SGHTA, CDR2 FQGNSA. The CDR3 sequence is 15 residues long. Trimming took 5 bases from V and 4 from J, leaving 14 bases between them. The CDR3, as DNA: TGTGCCAGCAGCCCCCCCCTAGTGACCACCGGGGAGCTGTTTTTT. Its protein is CASSPPLVTTGELFF.

The chain joins TRBV11-2 to TRBJ2-2; possibly TRBD1 for D (5 bases). The V end lost 9 bases, the J end lost 9 bases, and 26 bases lay between the germline ends. The CDR3 sequence is 16 residues long. Germline loops: CDR1 SGHAT, CDR2 FQNNGV. The CDR3 loop is CASPPRPGWSGRELFF. The CDR3 DNA reads as TGTGCCAGTCCCCCGCGTCCAGGGTGGAGTGGTAGGGAGCTGTTTTTT.

The chain joins TRBV7-2 to TRBJ2-2; D unclear. The germline V gene encodes CDR1 SGHTA and CDR2 FQGNSA. The CDR3 extends over 19 amino acids. The V and J ends lost 3 bases and 3 bases respectively, with 23 bases between them. In DNA, the CDR3 is TGTGCCAGCAGCTTGGCCGAAGCATTTAGAGGTGAATACACCGGGGAGCTGTTTTTT. It encodes CASSLAEAFRGEYTGELFF.

The chain is built from TRBV3-1 (or the pseudogene TRBV3-2) and TRBJ2-3, with 14 bases that match TRBD2. With V trimmed by 0 bases and J by 1 base, 12 bases remained unmatched. From germline, CDR1 is LGHDT and CDR2 YNNKEL (reference sequence). This CDR3 has 21 amino acids. Here the CDR3 DNA reads TGTGCCAGCAGCCAAGATCCAAGACTAGCGGGAGGGACGGTGGGCACAGATACGCAGTATTTT. Protein product: CASSQDPRLAGGTVGTDTQYF.

This chain joins TRBV11-2 and TRBJ2-3; 7 positions match TRBD2. V shed 5 bases and J 0 bases; nucleotides not matched to a gene: 11. The CDR3 length is 17 residues. From germline, CDR1 is SGHAT and CDR2 FQNNGV. The CDR3 sequence: CASSRAVSSGSTDTQYF. The CDR3 nucleotides are TGTGCCAGCAGCCGGGCGGTCAGTAGCGGGAGCACAGATACGCAGTATTTT.